The 13 T cell receptor beta chains below come from one sample, sequenced in a study of T cells in Graves' hyperthyroidism and ophthalmopathy. RNA transcripts were the template for amplifying TCR beta CDR3 regions. With the HTBI primer set, the TCR CDR3 went through a first round of RT-PCR. Each CDR3 protein gets one entry after TCRdb re-called the multiplex PCR reads with MiXCR. The sample consists of some 350,000 distinct CDR3 sequences, 15% to 19% of them appearing once. The sample consisted of blood. The receptors derive from a woman under 30 with Graves' hyperthyroidism that later progressed to Graves' ophthalmopathy.

V gene TRBV29-1 combines with J gene TRBJ2-3; a weak D match, TRBD2 (6 bases). V dropped 5 bases and J dropped 9 bases, with 15 bases sitting between them. The CDR3 runs to 12 residues. Per the germline V gene, CDR1 is SQVTM and CDR2 is ANQGSEA. The CDR3 DNA reads TGCAGCGTTCTGCGCGGGGATATGACGCAGTATTTT. This codes for CSVLRGDMTQYF.

There are many counts of this clonotype. The chain joins TRBV9 to TRBJ2-5; no firm D call. V was cut by 0 bases and J by 7 bases, with 13 bases left in between. The CDR3 is made up of 14 amino acids. Germline-derived CDR1 and CDR2 are SGDLS and YYNGEE. The chain's CDR3 is CASSVVAVSGTQYF. The CDR3 bases are TGTGCCAGCAGCGTAGTTGCGGTGTCTGGGACCCAGTACTTC.

This clonotype was seen a few times. The rearrangement uses TRBV3-1 and TRBJ2-7, with TRBD2 matching over 7 bases. This CDR3 is built from 14 residues. Germline V gives CDR1 LGHDT, CDR2 YNNKEL (reference sequence). The trim removed 4 bases at V and 3 bases at J, leaving 6 bases unmatched. The CDR3 DNA sequence: TGTGCCAGCAGCCCTTCCGCTAGCGGCTACGAGCAGTACTTC. It is translated as CASSPSASGYEQYF.

The chain combines TRBV9 with TRBJ1-4; tentatively, D is TRBD1 (5 bases). Between the trimmed V and J ends, which lost 4 bases and 4 bases, there was a span of 14 bases. CDR1 and CDR2 (germline): SGDLS, YYNGEE. This CDR3 comprises 15 residues. CDR3 sequence: CASSPQGAVNEKLFF. CDR3 sequence (DNA): TGTGCCAGCAGCCCCCAGGGCGCTGTTAATGAAAAACTGTTTTTT.

At least ten counts were recorded for this clonotype. The chain recombines TRBV15 with TRBJ2-7; 7 bases map to TRBD2. The CDR3 loop spans 15 amino acids. Germline CDR1 is LNHNV and CDR2 is YYDKDF (reference sequence). V dropped 6 bases and J dropped 7; count of bases not matched to a gene: 15. The CDR3 nucleotides read TGTGCCACCAGAGAAGAGGTGAGCGGGGTTGGGGAGCAGTACTTC. It encodes CATREEVSGVGEQYF.

This clonotype was detected many times. The chain uses TRBV7-2 and TRBJ2-1, with D unresolved. CDR1 and CDR2 from the germline V gene are SGHTA and FQGNSA. The ends were cut back, 5 bases at V and 8 bases at J, with 7 bases in the middle. The CDR3 sequence is 11 residues long. The CDR3 region has the DNA TGTGCCAGCAGCCTACTCGATGAGCAGTTCTTC. It yields the protein CASSLLDEQFF.

This clonotype was counted ten times or more. The chain employs TRBV7-8 and TRBJ2-7; 7 nucleotides match TRBD1. There are 17 residues in the CDR3. Germline assignment: CDR1 SGHVS and CDR2 FQNEAQ. V lost 1 base and J lost 1; bases outside the gene matches: 10. For the CDR3, the DNA is TGTGCCAGCAGCTTAGACTTTGGGGACAGCCCATCCTACGAGCAGTACTTC. Translation gives CASSLDFGDSPSYEQYF.

This clonotype was seen only a few times. A read error may explain this, as a much larger clone is one base away. The V call is TRBV20-1, the J call TRBJ2-1; 14 nucleotides align to TRBD2. Germline loops: CDR1 DFQATT, CDR2 SNEGSKA (reference sequence). The CDR3 runs to 15 residues. V was clipped by 2 bases and J by 10 bases; unmatched bases: 7. The CDR3 DNA reads TGCAGTGCTAGAAAGACTAGCGGGAGGGCCGGGGAGCAGTTCTTC. It translates to CSARKTSGRAGEQFF.

In this sample, this clonotype turned up many times. J is TRBJ1-5 and V is TRBV28, with 7 bases aligning to TRBD1. V dropped 6 bases and J dropped 2; count of bases not matched to a gene: 4. The CDR3 has 14 amino acids. CDR1 and CDR2 (germline): MDHEN, SYDVKM. CDR3 protein: CASRTGVGNQPQHF. The CDR3 region has the DNA TGTGCCAGCAGAACAGGGGTTGGCAATCAGCCCCAGCATTTT.

Comments on this clonotype: At one end the junction does not follow the germline gene, possibly because of a read error. This rearrangement joins TRBV5-1 to TRBJ1-1; 10 bases are a match to TRBD1. The germline CDR1 and CDR2 sequences are SGHRS and YFSETQ. The CDR3 has 17 residues. CDR3 nucleotides: TGTGACAGCAGCCACCTGGGGACAGGGGCTCTGAACACTGAAGCTTTCTTT. As protein: CDSSHLGTGALNTEAFF. Full variable domain (outside the CDR3, taken from reference TRBV5-1 and TRBJ1-1): KAGVTQTPRYLIKTRGQQVTLSCSPISGHRSVSWYQQTPGQGLQFLFEYFSETQRNKGNFPGRFSGRQFSNSRSEMNVSTLELGDSALYLCDSSHLGTGALNTEAFFGQGTRLTVV.

Concerning this clonotype itself: A read error is likely, as this CDR3 ends without the conserved phenylalanine or tryptophan. The chain is built from TRBV20-1 and TRBJ2-1; D is undetermined. This CDR3 region has 14 residues. V dropped 1 base and J dropped 1 base, with 8 bases sitting between them. Germline CDR1 is DFQATT and CDR2 is SNEGSKA (reference sequence). The CDR3 loop reads CSARVAESYNEQFS. CDR3 DNA: TGCAGTGCTAGAGTAGCTGAATCCTACAATGAGCAGTTCTCC.

This chain joins TRBV13 and TRBJ2-7; a possible D gene is TRBD2 (6 bases). Trimming shortened V by 5 bases and J by 4 bases, and 12 bases separated the two germline ends. Looked up from germline, CDR1 is PRHDT and CDR2 is FYEKMQ (reference sequence). The length of the CDR3 is 13 residues. This chain's CDR3 is CASSIGSPYEQYF. The CDR3 DNA sequence: TGTGCCAGCAGCATCGGGAGCCCTTACGAGCAGTACTTC.

This clonotype was counted at least ten times. The chain links TRBV6-2 or TRBV6-3 to TRBJ2-3, with 14 bases fitting TRBD2. Germline lookup yields CDR1 MNHEY and CDR2 SVGEGT. V lost 0 bases and J lost 5; bases outside the gene matches: 4. There are 17 residues in the CDR3. The CDR3 is CASSYSGTSGRKDTQYF. For the CDR3, the DNA is TGTGCCAGCAGTTACTCCGGGACTAGCGGGAGAAAAGATACGCAGTATTTT.